This entry features one T cell receptor beta chain sequence. The data derive from a study of blood T cell repertoires in COVID-19. On the study more broadly: Acute and convalescent COVID-19 specimens originated in the United States, Italy and Spain. The cDNA or gDNA used as material had been derived from T cells, B-cell-depleted T cells, or PBMCs.

The CDR3 runs to 17 residues. V lost 0 bases, J lost 6 bases, and 20 bases lay in between. Germline CDR1 is SEHNR and CDR2 is FQNEAQ (reference sequence). Data came from immunoSEQ multiplex PCR; TCRdb stores just in-frame clones and leaves some out. Of about 670,000 clones listed, about 90% are singletons. The chain couples TRBV7-9 to TRBJ1-1; maybe TRBD1 (6 bases). Sequences were obtained from peripheral blood. This TCR was recovered from a woman younger than 30 with acute or convalescent COVID-19. DNA for the CDR3: TGTGCCAGCAGCTTAGCTGGGGGCGCGATGCGTCAAGCTGAAGCTTTCTTT. Amino acid sequence: CASSLAGGAMRQAEAFF. Using reference TRBV7-9 and TRBJ1-1 for the parts outside the CDR3, the full variable domain is DTGVSQNPRHKITKRGQNVTFRCDPISEHNRLYWYRQTLGQGPEFLTYFQNEAQLEKSRLLSDRFSAERPKGSFSTLEIQRTEQGDSAMYLCASSLAGGAMRQAEAFFGQGTRLTVV.